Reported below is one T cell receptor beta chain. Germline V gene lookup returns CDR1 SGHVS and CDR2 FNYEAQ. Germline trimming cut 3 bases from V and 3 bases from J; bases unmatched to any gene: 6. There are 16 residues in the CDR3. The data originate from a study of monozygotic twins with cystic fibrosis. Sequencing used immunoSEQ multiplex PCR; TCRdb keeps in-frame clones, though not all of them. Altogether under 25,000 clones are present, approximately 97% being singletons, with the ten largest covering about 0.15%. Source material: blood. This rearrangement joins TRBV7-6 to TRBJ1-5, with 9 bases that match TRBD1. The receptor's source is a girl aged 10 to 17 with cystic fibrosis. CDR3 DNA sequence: TGTGCCAGCAGCTTGGACAGGGGAGGGGTCAATCAGCCCCAGCATTTT. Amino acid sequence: CASSLDRGGVNQPQHF.